A single sample is the source of the 8 T cell receptor beta chains below, sequenced in a study of T-cell memory formation after mild COVID-19. TCRdb processed the 5' RACE reads anew with MiXCR; each CDR3 protein has one entry. Of under 350,000 distinct CDR3 sequences listed, around 15% were seen once; the top ten hold roughly 25%. Sequencing was done on a sample of PBMCs or a T cell subset sorted from them (not recorded which). These TCRs come from a man in his late teens or twenties who had mild COVID-19 (a few samples of this study predate the infection). Cell type and time point are not known.

This clonotype was seen only a few times. This chain joins TRBV27 and TRBJ2-5, with a weak D call TRBD2 (6 bases). V lost 5 bases to trimming and J lost 2 bases, with 12 bases between them. The germline gives CDR1 MNHEY, CDR2 SMNVEV (reference sequence). The CDR3 covers 14 residues. DNA of the CDR3: TGTGCCAGCAGTCCCCGGGGGACTCAAGAGACCCAGTACTTC. Its protein product is CASSPRGTQETQYF.

This clonotype was counted at least ten times. This chain links TRBV20-1 with TRBJ2-3; D might be TRBD2 (5 bases). Germline CDR1 DFQATT, CDR2 SNEGSKA (reference sequence). CDR3 length equals 12 residues. Trimming removed 6 bases from V and 2 bases from J, with 9 bases in between. The CDR3 DNA reads TGCAGTGCCCAACTAGACACAGATACGCAGTATTTT. Its protein is CSAQLDTDTQYF.

Only a few counts were recorded for this clonotype. This rearrangement joins TRBV7-9 to TRBJ2-7; D not certain. CDR1 and CDR2 (germline): SEHNR, FQNEAQ (reference sequence). V gave up 5 bases and J gave up 3 bases, with 11 bases separating them. The CDR3 covers 13 residues. The CDR3 DNA is TGTGCCAGCAGCCGGGTGGAGTTCTACGAGCAGTACGTC. Its protein product is CASSRVEFYEQYV.

The chain couples TRBV4-3 to TRBJ2-1; D uncertain. CDR1 and CDR2 (germline): LGHNA, YSLEER. V lost 0 bases and J lost 4, with 7 bases in between. This CDR3 is built from 14 residues. CDR3 residues: CASSQDYGYNEQFF. For the CDR3, the DNA is TGCGCCAGCAGCCAAGATTACGGGTACAATGAGCAGTTCTTC.

The rearrangement links TRBV4-2 to TRBJ2-3, with 7 bases that match TRBD2. This CDR3 contains 17 residues. The V gene end was trimmed by 0 bases and the J gene end by 5 bases; junction bases not matched to a gene: 11. Germline lookup yields CDR1 LGHNA and CDR2 YNFKEQ. CDR3 nucleotides: TGTGCCAGCAGCCAAGATCCGGCGGGGGAGACGGGAGATACGCAGTATTTT. Amino acid sequence: CASSQDPAGETGDTQYF.

The rearrangement joins TRBV20-1 to TRBJ2-7, with D unclear. This CDR3 comprises 15 residues. Trimming removed 5 bases from V and 0 bases from J, with 17 bases in between. Germline V gives CDR1 DFQATT, CDR2 SNEGSKA (reference sequence). Here the CDR3 DNA reads TGCAGTGCTTTGGACCCGAGAGGCAGCTCCTACGAGCAGTACGTC. Its translation is CSALDPRGSSYEQYV.

This chain connects TRBV7-6 to TRBJ2-5; possibly TRBD2 for D (7 bases). Germline values: CDR1 SGHVS, CDR2 FNYEAQ. This CDR3 has 13 residues. V dropped 5 bases and J dropped 5 bases, with 12 bases sitting between them. The CDR3 sequence is CASSPKGGETQYF. CDR3 sequence (DNA): TGTGCCAGCAGCCCTAAGGGGGGGGAGACCCAGTACTTC.

This chain connects TRBV20-1 to TRBJ1-6; 10 nucleotides agree with TRBD1. CDR1 and CDR2 from the germline V gene are DFQATT and SNEGSKA (reference sequence). J lost 14 bases, V lost 6 bases, and 10 bases had no gene match. The CDR3 runs to 13 residues. CDR3 residues: CSAPDRGGSTLHF. Here the CDR3 DNA reads TGCAGTGCGCCGGACAGGGGGGGATCCACCCTCCACTTT.